The 28 T cell receptor beta chains below come from one sample, sequenced in a study of T cells in Graves' hyperthyroidism and ophthalmopathy. Using RNA transcripts as the source, TCR beta CDR3 regions were amplified. A set of HTBI primers served as the primers for a first-round RT-PCR of the TCR CDR3. One entry per CDR3 protein results from TCRdb running MiXCR on the multiplex PCR reads. The sample holds some 400,000 distinct CDR3 sequences; approximately 19% are singletons and the top ten take around 3.6%. Sequenced: blood. All receptors come from a woman under 30 with Graves' hyperthyroidism.

This chain uses TRBV28 with TRBJ2-7, with D perhaps being TRBD1 or TRBD2 (5 bases each). CDR1 MDHEN and CDR2 SYDVKM come from the germline V gene. The V and J ends lost 3 bases and 3 bases respectively, with 12 bases between them. The CDR3 has 14 amino acids. The chain's CDR3 is CASSLPGRFYEQYF. In nucleotides, the CDR3 is TGTGCCAGCAGTTTGCCGGGACGATTCTACGAGCAGTACTTC. Full variable domain (remainder filled in from reference TRBV28 and TRBJ2-7): DVKVTQSSRYLVKRTGEKVFLECVQDMDHENMFWYRQDPGLGLRLIYFSYDVKMKEKGDIPEGYSVSREKKERFSLILESASTNQTSMYLCASSLPGRFYEQYFGPGTRLTVT.

This chain uses TRBV20-1 with TRBJ1-2; no reliable D call. Germline V lookup: CDR1 DFQATT, CDR2 SNEGSKA (reference sequence). This CDR3 spans 12 amino acids. Trimming took off 3 bases at V and 5 bases at J, with 10 bases between the two ends. The CDR3 loop reads CSASSSGYGYTF. The CDR3 DNA sequence: TGCAGTGCTAGTAGCTCCGGGTATGGCTACACCTTC.

The rearrangement links TRBV11-2 to TRBJ2-7; 9 nucleotides agree with TRBD1. Losses at the gene ends were 1 base for V and 0 bases for J; bases not matched to a gene: 4. Looked up from germline, CDR1 is SGHAT and CDR2 is FQNNGV. This CDR3 region has 16 residues. CDR3 protein: CASSLGAQGASYEQYF. The CDR3 DNA reads TGTGCCAGCAGCTTAGGGGCACAGGGGGCCTCCTACGAGCAGTACTTC. The full variable domain, rest sourced from reference TRBV11-2 and TRBJ2-7, is EAGVAQSPRYKIIEKRQSVAFWCNPISGHATLYWYQQILGQGPKLLIQFQNNGVVDDSQLPKDRFSAERLKGVDSTLKIQPAKLEDSAVYLCASSLGAQGASYEQYFGPGTRLTVT.

This clonotype was observed at least ten times. The CDR3 reads CASSVLRAEGYTF. CDR3 coding DNA: TGTGCCAGCAGTGTCCTGCGGGCGGAAGGCTACACCTTC. The rearrangement uses TRBV12-3 or TRBV12-4 and TRBJ1-2, with D unclear. Trimming removed 5 bases at V and 8 bases at J, with 15 bases between. The CDR3 has 13 residues.

This clonotype came up a few times. A read error is possible here, since a much larger clone lies one base away. The chain couples TRBV28 to TRBJ1-2; tentative D call: TRBD1 (6 bases). This CDR3 has 13 residues. Germline V lookup: CDR1 MDHEN, CDR2 SYDVKM. The CDR3 DNA reads as TGTTCCAGCACCCTAGGGGGTACCTATGGCTACACCTTC. Protein: CSSTLGGTYGYTF.

This clonotype was detected only a few times. This chain links TRBV5-1 with TRBJ1-5; no definite D call. CDR1 is SGHRS, CDR2 YFSETQ, per germline. Trimming removed 1 base from V and 2 bases from J, with 10 bases in between. The CDR3 totals 15 residues. CDR3 loop: CASSLWGMGNQPQHF. The CDR3 DNA reads TGCGCCAGCAGCTTGTGGGGTATGGGCAATCAGCCCCAGCATTTT. The full variable domain, its missing parts supplied by reference TRBV5-1 and TRBJ1-5, is KAGVTQTPRYLIKTRGQQVTLSCSPISGHRSVSWYQQTPGQGLQFLFEYFSETQRNKGNFPGRFSGRQFSNSRSEMNVSTLELGDSALYLCASSLWGMGNQPQHFGDGTRLSIL.

This clonotype was observed a few times. The chain uses TRBV7-2 and TRBJ1-2; the D is unclear. From germline, CDR1 is SGHTA and CDR2 FQGNSA. This CDR3 comprises 14 residues. Trimming removed 3 bases from V and 1 base from J, with 9 bases in between. The CDR3 loop is CASSFGGINYGYTF. For the CDR3, the DNA is TGTGCCAGCAGCTTTGGCGGGATTAACTATGGCTACACCTTC.

Details on this clonotype: A single base separates this from a much larger clone, so it may be a read error. This rearrangement joins TRBV6-2 or TRBV6-3 to TRBJ2-5; tentative D call: TRBD2 (5 bases). The length of the CDR3 is 12 residues. The V end was cut by 7 bases, the J end by 5 bases, with 11 bases between. CDR1 MNHEY and CDR2 SVGEGT come from the germline V gene. The CDR3, as DNA: TGTGCCAGCATCGAGGAGCGGGAGACCCAGTACTTC. Protein sequence: CASIEERETQYF.

The genes are TRBV11-2 and TRBJ2-5, with TRBD1 matching 9 bases. The CDR3 runs 15 residues. Per germline, CDR1 SGHAT and CDR2 FQNNGV. V shed 5 bases, J shed 4 bases, and the junction held 8 bases outside the gene matches. CDR3 nucleotide sequence: TGTGCCAGCAGCGCCCGGGACAGGGAGGGAGAGACCCAGTACTTC. Translating gives CASSARDREGETQYF.

This clonotype occurred many times. The gene calls are TRBV7-2 and TRBJ2-4; a weak D match, TRBD2 (5 bases). Germline V gene sequence: CDR1 SGHTA, CDR2 FQGNSA. V was cut by 1 base and J by 5 bases, with 6 bases left in between. This CDR3 has 13 amino acids. The CDR3: CASSLGLQNIQYF. The CDR3 region has the DNA TGTGCCAGCAGCTTAGGACTACAAAACATTCAGTACTTC. Looking up the rest from reference TRBV7-2 and TRBJ2-4 gives the full variable domain: GAGVSQSPSNKVTEKGKDVELRCDPISGHTALYWYRQSLGQGLEFLIYFQGNSAPDKSGLPSDRFSAERTGGSVSTLTIQRTQQEDSAVYLCASSLGLQNIQYFGAGTRLSVL.

This clonotype was counted ten times or more. One junction end does not reproduce the germline sequence, and a read error may be involved. The V and J genes are TRBV12-3 or TRBV12-4 and TRBJ1-2; 9 nucleotides align to TRBD1. The CDR3 spans 13 residues. The CDR3 coding sequence is TGTGCCAGCAGGTCCGGGACAGGGCGGTTAATACACTTC. Its protein product is CASRSGTGRLIHF.

This clonotype came up once. The chain employs TRBV20-1 and TRBJ1-2; 7 nucleotides align to TRBD1. After removal of 0 bases from V and 8 bases from J, the junction contained 9 bases not matched to a gene. Germline-derived CDR1 and CDR2 are DFQATT and SNEGSKA (reference sequence). CDR3 size: 14 residues. The CDR3 protein is CSAREPGGFWGYTF. The CDR3 region has the DNA TGCAGTGCTAGAGAACCAGGGGGGTTTTGGGGCTACACCTTC.

The chain joins TRBV6-1 to TRBJ1-1; D perhaps matches TRBD1 (5 bases). The CDR3 runs 17 residues. Germline V lookup: CDR1 MNHNS, CDR2 SASEGT. Trimming stripped 7 bases from V and 0 bases from J, with 21 bases between. CDR3 coding DNA: TGTGCCAGCATGGCGGGGCGTTCGACGTTCATGAACACTGAAGCTTTCTTT. Translated: CASMAGRSTFMNTEAFF.

By sample share, this clonotype is medium-sized. The gene calls are TRBV2 and TRBJ2-5; TRBD1 agrees at 9 bases. CDR3 length: 13 residues. With 6 bases clipped from V and 4 bases from J, the junction kept 3 bases outside the gene matches. Germline values: CDR1 SNHLY, CDR2 FYNNEI. CDR3 in amino acids: CASSKDRGETQYF. The CDR3 region has the DNA TGTGCCAGCAGCAAGGACAGGGGAGAGACCCAGTACTTC.

This clonotype was observed many times. The gene calls are TRBV4-1 and TRBJ1-2; weak D call: TRBD1 (6 bases). Germline lookup yields CDR1 MGHRA and CDR2 YSYEKL. The ends were cut back, 1 base at V and 4 bases at J, with 13 bases in the middle. The CDR3 consists of 15 residues. The CDR3 region is CASSQANRALYGYTF. The CDR3 coding sequence is TGCGCCAGCAGCCAAGCCAACAGGGCTCTCTATGGCTACACCTTC.

This clonotype has ten or more counts. V is TRBV6-1 and J is TRBJ2-2; 13 nucleotides line up with TRBD2. Germline CDR1 and CDR2: MNHNS and SASEGT. V lost 6 bases and J lost 5; bases outside the gene matches: 3. This CDR3 is built from 15 residues. The CDR3 bases are TGTGCCAGCAGAGGACTAGCGGGGGCGACCGGGGAGCTGTTTTTT. This sequence encodes CASRGLAGATGELFF.

This clonotype was seen repeatedly, ten times or more. The chain links TRBV18 to TRBJ2-4; D uncertain. V was shortened by 1 base and J by 11 bases, with 9 bases between the two germline ends. The germline CDR1 and CDR2 sequences are KGHSH and LQKENI. The CDR3 loop spans 12 amino acids. The chain's CDR3 is CASSPRSDLQYF. CDR3 sequence (DNA): TGTGCCAGCTCACCACGGTCGGACCTTCAGTACTTC.

This clonotype was detected only a few times. The J gene is TRBJ2-7, the V gene TRBV20-1, with no clear D. V dropped 0 bases and J dropped 4 bases, with 16 bases sitting between them. This CDR3 is built from 15 residues. The germline V gene encodes CDR1 DFQATT and CDR2 SNEGSKA (reference sequence). The CDR3 is CSARDETTLGYEQYF. The CDR3 DNA follows: TGCAGTGCTAGAGACGAAACAACGTTGGGATACGAGCAGTACTTC.

This clonotype has just a few counts. The V gene is TRBV4-1, the J gene TRBJ2-4; no reliable D call. Germline assignment: CDR1 MGHRA and CDR2 YSYEKL. Trimming left V 3 bases short and J 9 bases short, with 15 bases between. The CDR3 is 14 amino acids. The DNA of the CDR3 is TGCGCCAGCAGCCACGATCTTAGACCACGCATTCAGTACTTC. Translation: CASSHDLRPRIQYF.

The chain joins TRBV4-1 to TRBJ2-2, with D hard to call. The CDR3 is made up of 15 amino acids. Trimming took off 3 bases at V and 0 bases at J, with 8 bases between the two ends. Germline V CDR1 and CDR2: MGHRA, YSYEKL. This CDR3 is CASSQAGANTGELFF. The CDR3 nucleotides read TGCGCCAGCAGCCAGGCCGGAGCGAACACCGGGGAGCTGTTTTTT.

This clonotype was seen at least ten times. The genes are TRBV19 and TRBJ2-7, with 7 bases identical to TRBD2. Per the germline V gene, CDR1 is LNHDA and CDR2 is SQIVND (reference sequence). V lost 2 bases, J lost 3 bases, and 1 base stayed unmatched. This CDR3 contains 13 residues. The CDR3 region is CASSISGIYEQYF. The CDR3 region has the DNA TGTGCCAGTAGTATAAGCGGGATCTACGAGCAGTACTTC.

This clonotype was counted only a few times. The chain has TRBV5-6 and TRBJ1-6; no definite D call. Germline-derived CDR1 and CDR2 are SGHDT and YYEEEE. Between the trimmed V and J ends, which lost 3 bases and 0 bases, there was a span of 13 bases. This CDR3 has 17 amino acids. The CDR3 spells CASSSGSSSSYNSPLHF. In nucleotides, the CDR3 is TGTGCCAGCAGCTCCGGATCGTCGAGCTCCTATAATTCACCCCTCCACTTT.

This chain joins TRBV6-5 and TRBJ2-2; D remains unclear. The germline V gene has CDR1 MNHEY and CDR2 SVGAGI. V shed 0 bases and J shed 0 bases, with 8 bases lying between them. CDR3 length: 16 amino acids. The CDR3 protein is CASSYSETANTGELFF. The CDR3 nucleotides are TGTGCCAGCAGTTACTCGGAGACGGCGAACACCGGGGAGCTGTTTTTT.

The rearrangement links TRBV11-1 to TRBJ1-2, with a tentative D call TRBD1 (5 bases). The CDR3 contains 16 residues. The ends were cut back, 1 base at V and 3 bases at J, with 15 bases in the middle. Germline V gives CDR1 SGHAT, CDR2 FQDESV (reference sequence). In DNA, the CDR3 is TGTGCCAGCAGCTTAGTCGCCGGGGGAATTCACTATGGCTACACCTTC. Protein: CASSLVAGGIHYGYTF.

This clonotype occurred many times. This chain uses TRBV7-3 with TRBJ2-7, with D unclear. CDR1 and CDR2 (germline): SGHTA, FQGTGA. The ends were cut back, 2 bases at V and 6 bases at J, with 11 bases in the middle. This CDR3 is built from 13 residues. The DNA of the CDR3 is TGTGCCAGCAGCTTAGCCGCAGGCCTCGAGCAGTACTTC. Translating gives CASSLAAGLEQYF.

This clonotype turned up a few times. The rearrangement links TRBV9 to TRBJ1-1; D is uncertain. The CDR3 has 16 residues. The V end was cut by 0 bases, the J end by 4 bases, with 16 bases between. Per the germline V gene, CDR1 is SGDLS and CDR2 is YYNGEE. The DNA for the CDR3 is TGTGCCAGCAGCGTAGGAGCGGGAGCGCTGGGCACTGAAGCTTTCTTT. Protein: CASSVGAGALGTEAFF.

This clonotype was counted ten times or more. V usage is TRBV6-5 and J usage is TRBJ2-7; 12 bases line up with TRBD1. Trimming removed 0 bases from V and 6 bases from J; junction bases left unmatched: 6. The V gene's germline CDR1 is MNHEY and CDR2 SVGAGI. The CDR3 is 16 residues long. The CDR3 spells CASSYSTGTGGLEQYF. In nucleotides, the CDR3 is TGTGCCAGCAGTTACTCGACAGGGACAGGGGGCCTCGAGCAGTACTTC.

There are many counts of this clonotype. The rearrangement links TRBV6-2 or TRBV6-3 to TRBJ2-7; TRBD1 aligns across 8 bases. CDR1 and CDR2 (germline): MNHEY, SVGEGT. The CDR3 contains 13 residues. The ends lost 2 bases at V and 5 bases at J; junction bases unmatched: 2. The CDR3 region is CASSYQDRDEQYF. Here the CDR3 DNA reads TGTGCCAGCAGTTACCAGGACAGGGACGAGCAGTACTTC.